The rows below give T cell receptor beta chains drawn from one sample of a study of early T cells in non-severe SARS-CoV-2 infection. TCRdb re-called the 5' RACE reads with MiXCR, one entry per CDR3 protein. This table has 45,000 to 55,000 distinct CDR3 sequences, roughly 11% appearing once. Material for sequencing was whole blood. These TCRs come from an adult who was a healthcare worker with PCR-confirmed SARS-CoV-2 infection or an uninfected control (not recorded which). Both conserved end residues are part of each CDR3. Fields, in order: J gene, D gene, clone size, V gene, CDR3 length, CDR3 DNA, CDR3 protein. A D gene is named only where the DNA matches it firmly. Rows may omit the clone size; those that give it use once, few, many or a size class.

TRBJ2-2	NA	many	TRBV5-4	14	TGTGCCAGCAGCTTTCGATCCGGGACCGGGGAGCTGTTTTTT	CASSFRSGTGELFF
TRBJ1-3	NA	many	TRBV6-5	15	TGTGCCAGCAGTTACTCTCTAGGGTCTGGAAACACCATATATTTT	CASSYSLGSGNTIYF
TRBJ2-3	NA	NA	TRBV7-2	14	TGTGCCAGCAGCTTAGGAAGTCGGGGGGATACGCAGTATTTT	CASSLGSRGDTQYF
TRBJ1-1	NA	many	TRBV12-3/TRBV12-4	14	TGTGCCAGCACGCCGGGACACTCGAACACTGAAGCTTTCTTT	CASTPGHSNTEAFF
TRBJ2-7	NA	NA	TRBV20-1	12	TGCAGTGCCCGCCCGGGGGCCTACGAGCAGTACTTC	CSARPGAYEQYF
TRBJ2-5	NA	NA	TRBV5-1	13	TGCGCCAGCAGCCACCCGGACGGGGAGACCCAGTACTTC	CASSHPDGETQYF
TRBJ2-2	NA	medium-sized	TRBV7-6	15	TGTGCCACCCAAGGGGGGCCGGGAAATACCGGGGAGCTGTTTTTT	CATQGGPGNTGELFF
TRBJ2-1	TRBD2	few	TRBV6-5	15	TGTGCCAGCAGGCGACCGGGACTAGCGGGAGATGAGCAGTTCTTC	CASRRPGLAGDEQFF
TRBJ1-5	NA	many	TRBV20-1	13	TGCAGTGCTAGACAGGGCTACGGGACGCCCCAGCATTTT	CSARQGYGTPQHF
TRBJ2-7	NA	few	TRBV23-1	16	TGCGCCAGCAGAGCCGCAGAAAAGGGATGCTCCTACGAGCAGTACTTC	CASRAAEKGCSYEQYF
TRBJ2-1	NA	many	TRBV5-1	12	TGCGCCAGCAGCTTAGAGCTGGGTGAGCAGTTCTTC	CASSLELGEQFF
TRBJ2-7	TRBD2	NA	TRBV7-9	15	TGTGCCAGCAGCTTAGAGCCAGCGGGAGGTTCCGAGCAGTACTTC	CASSLEPAGGSEQYF
TRBJ1-6	NA	NA	TRBV6-4	16	TGTGCCAGCAGTGTCGACGGCAGCTCCTATAATTCACCCCTCCACTTT	CASSVDGSSYNSPLHF
TRBJ1-5	NA	many	TRBV24-1	15	TGTGCCACCAGTGATAACAGGGTTGGCAATCAGCCCCAGCATTTT	CATSDNRVGNQPQHF
TRBJ2-4	NA	few	TRBV11-2	13	TGTGCCAGCAGCTCCGGACGGGAAAACATTCAGTACTTC	CASSSGRENIQYF
TRBJ1-6	NA	few	TRBV3-1	15	TGTGCCAGCAGCCAAGATCCAGGGTATGGATCACCCCTCCACTTT	CASSQDPGYGSPLHF
TRBJ2-7	TRBD1	NA	TRBV20-1	14	TGCAGTGCTCTCCGAAGGGACAGAAAGAACGAGCAGTACTTC	CSALRRDRKNEQYF
TRBJ1-5	NA	few	TRBV20-1	13	TGCAGTGCTAGATTGGGGGCCGGGCAGCCCCAGCATTTT	CSARLGAGQPQHF
TRBJ2-1	TRBD2	NA	TRBV28	13	TGTGTTACGCGGGGGAGCTCCTACAATGAGCAGTTCTTC	CVTRGSSYNEQFF
TRBJ1-4	NA	many	TRBV29-1	12	TGCAGCGTTGGAGCAGGTCTTGAAAAACTGTTTTTT	CSVGAGLEKLFF
TRBJ1-1	NA	NA	TRBV10-3	14	TGTGCCATCATGTCAGGGGAGAGTGGTCCTGAAGCTTTCTTT	CAIMSGESGPEAFF
TRBJ2-7	TRBD1	NA	TRBV11-2	12	TGTGCCAGCAGCCGGGACAGCTACGAGCAGTACTTC	CASSRDSYEQYF
TRBJ2-4	NA	many	TRBV20-1	15	TGCAGTGCTAGAGATTTACGTAGCGGAGGCAACATTCAGTACTTC	CSARDLRSGGNIQYF
TRBJ2-7	NA	many	TRBV7-2	14	TGTGCCAGCAGCTTAGCGGGAGCTAGCCACGAGCAGTACTTC	CASSLAGASHEQYF
TRBJ1-5	NA	NA	TRBV7-2	14	TGTGCCAGCAGCTTCACAGGAGTCAATCAGCCCCAGCATTTT	CASSFTGVNQPQHF
TRBJ2-3	NA	NA	TRBV28	15	TGTGCCAGCAGTCCCTCCCAAGTCCGCACAGATACGCAGTATTTT	CASSPSQVRTDTQYF
TRBJ2-1	TRBD1	many	TRBV5-4	16	TGTGCCAGCAGCTTAGGACAGGGGGCCGTGTACAATGAGCAGTTCTTC	CASSLGQGAVYNEQFF
TRBJ2-5	TRBD1	NA	TRBV7-7	13	TGTGCTAGCAGCCCGGGACAGGGGGACACCCAGTACTTC	CASSPGQGDTQYF
TRBJ2-7	TRBD1	few	TRBV11-2	15	TGTGCCAGCAGCTTTTCGAGGACAGGGTCCTACGAGCAGTACTTC	CASSFSRTGSYEQYF
TRBJ2-3	NA	NA	TRBV5-4	13	TGTGCCAGCAGCTTGTCTGACGGGGATACGCAGTATTTT	CASSLSDGDTQYF
TRBJ2-7	NA	many	TRBV4-1	20	TGCGCCAGCAGCCAAGGCCTCGGGACCCCACTCCCTAAGAGCTCCTACGAGCAGTACTTC	CASSQGLGTPLPKSSYEQYF
TRBJ2-1	NA	NA	TRBV29-1	17	TGCAGCGTTGAAGATTACGGGGGTTTGGGTCGGGTCGATGAGCAGTTCTTC	CSVEDYGGLGRVDEQFF
TRBJ2-7	TRBD2	NA	TRBV5-1	16	TGCGCCAGCAGCTCCCGGACTAGCGCTTACTCCTACGAGCAGTACTTC	CASSSRTSAYSYEQYF
TRBJ2-5	TRBD1	many	TRBV7-8	12	TGTGCCAGCAGCCCCCGACAGGGGATTCAGTACTTC	CASSPRQGIQYF
TRBJ2-2	TRBD1	many	TRBV5-6	15	TGTGCCAGCAGCATGGGACAGGGCGCGACCGGGGAGCTGTTTTTT	CASSMGQGATGELFF
TRBJ2-1	NA	NA	TRBV29-1	14	TGCAGCGTTGTCGTCGCAGGGGTCTACAATGAGCAGTTCTTC	CSVVVAGVYNEQFF
TRBJ2-1	TRBD1	many	TRBV7-2	16	TGTGCCAGCAGCGAAAGATCCGGACAGGTCATCCATGAGCAGTTCTTC	CASSERSGQVIHEQFF
TRBJ2-7	NA	NA	TRBV11-2	12	TGTGCCAGCAGCTTAGATGTCCAGGGGCAGTACTTC	CASSLDVQGQYF
TRBJ2-1	NA	NA	TRBV12-3/TRBV12-4	12	TGTGCCAGCAGACTTACTAAACCAGGGATGTTCTTC	CASRLTKPGMFF
TRBJ2-2	NA	NA	TRBV20-1	13	TGCAGTGCTAGAGAACCAAACACCGGGGAGCTGTTTTTT	CSAREPNTGELFF
TRBJ2-7	NA	NA	TRBV5-4	15	TGTGCCAGCAGCTTGGGGGGTAACAGCGGTTACGAGCAGTACTTC	CASSLGGNSGYEQYF
TRBJ2-4	TRBD1	many	TRBV7-9	17	TGTGCCAGCAGCTGGAGGACAGGGGGCTTGGCCAAAAACATTCAGTACTTC	CASSWRTGGLAKNIQYF
TRBJ2-3	TRBD1	NA	TRBV24-1	14	TGTGCCACCAGTGACCCGACAGGGGTAGATACGCAGTATTTT	CATSDPTGVDTQYF
TRBJ2-5	NA	many	TRBV20-1	14	TGCAGTGCTAGAGATCTCGGTGTCGCAGAGACCCAGTACTTC	CSARDLGVAETQYF
TRBJ2-1	NA	many	TRBV11-2	14	TGTGCCAGCACACGGGTGCTGTCCTACAATGAGCAGTTCTTC	CASTRVLSYNEQFF
TRBJ2-5	NA	many	TRBV24-1	11	TGTGCCACCAGTGAGGCAGAGACCCAGTACTTC	CATSEAETQYF
TRBJ2-5	TRBD2	many	TRBV9	16	TGTGCCAGCAGCCCGGGGCTAGCGGTGAATCAAGAGACCCAGTACTTC	CASSPGLAVNQETQYF
TRBJ2-3	NA	NA	TRBV20-1	16	TGCAGTGCTAGAGTAGGGGGGAGGAAACTCACAGATACGCAGTATTTT	CSARVGGRKLTDTQYF
TRBJ1-6	NA	few	TRBV3-1	13	TGTGCCAGCACCCAAGGGGGTAATTCACCCCTCCACTTT	CASTQGGNSPLHF
TRBJ2-1	NA	many	TRBV7-8	11	TGTGCCAGCAGCTTAATGGATGAGCAGTTCTTC	CASSLMDEQFF
TRBJ2-7	NA	NA	TRBV27	13	TGTGCCAGCAGTTTCGAGGGGGGGAACGAGCAGTACTTC	CASSFEGGNEQYF
TRBJ2-2	TRBD2	few	TRBV12-3/TRBV12-4	16	TGTGCCAGCACACGACTAGCGGGGTTCAACACCGGGGAGCTGTTTTTT	CASTRLAGFNTGELFF
TRBJ1-5	NA	NA	TRBV20-1	14	TGCAGTGCTAGAGCGGGACCGCCTAATCAGCCCCAGCATTTT	CSARAGPPNQPQHF